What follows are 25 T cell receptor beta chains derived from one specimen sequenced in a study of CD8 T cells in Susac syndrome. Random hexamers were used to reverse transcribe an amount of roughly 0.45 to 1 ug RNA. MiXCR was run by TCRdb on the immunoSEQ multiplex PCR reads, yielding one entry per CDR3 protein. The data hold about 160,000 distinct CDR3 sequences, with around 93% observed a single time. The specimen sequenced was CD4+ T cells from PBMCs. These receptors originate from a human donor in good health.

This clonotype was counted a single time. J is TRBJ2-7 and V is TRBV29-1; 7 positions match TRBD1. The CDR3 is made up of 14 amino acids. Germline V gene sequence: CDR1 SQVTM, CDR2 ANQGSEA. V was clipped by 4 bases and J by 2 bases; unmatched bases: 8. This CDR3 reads CSVAIRQGPYEQYF. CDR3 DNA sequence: TGCAGCGTTGCCATCCGACAGGGCCCCTACGAGCAGTACTTC.

CDR3 amino acids: CASRSQGRVNTEAFF. The CDR3 region has the DNA TGTGCCAGCAGGTCACAGGGACGGGTGAACACTGAAGCTTTCTTT. The chain combines TRBV6-1 with TRBJ1-1; maybe TRBD1 (6 bases). CDR1 and CDR2 from the germline V gene are MNHNS and SASEGT. This CDR3 has 15 amino acids. V was cut by 6 bases and J by 0 bases, with 14 bases left in between.

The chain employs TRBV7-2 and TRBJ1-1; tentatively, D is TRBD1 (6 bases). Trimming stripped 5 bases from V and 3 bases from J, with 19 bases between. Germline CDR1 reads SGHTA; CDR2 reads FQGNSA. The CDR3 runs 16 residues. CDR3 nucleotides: TGTGCCAGCAGCCCGCCAGGGGCGGCCGGGGACACTGAAGCTTTCTTT. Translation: CASSPPGAAGDTEAFF. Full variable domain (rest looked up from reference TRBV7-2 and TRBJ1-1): GAGVSQSPSNKVTEKGKDVELRCDPISGHTALYWYRQSLGQGLEFLIYFQGNSAPDKSGLPSDRFSAERTGGSVSTLTIQRTQQEDSAVYLCASSPPGAAGDTEAFFGQGTRLTVV.

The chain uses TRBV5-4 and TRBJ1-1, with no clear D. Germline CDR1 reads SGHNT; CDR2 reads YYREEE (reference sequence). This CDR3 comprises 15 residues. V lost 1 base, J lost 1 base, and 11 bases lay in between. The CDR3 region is CASSLNSGQNTEAFF. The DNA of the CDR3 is TGTGCCAGCAGCTTGAATAGTGGGCAGAACACTGAAGCTTTCTTT.

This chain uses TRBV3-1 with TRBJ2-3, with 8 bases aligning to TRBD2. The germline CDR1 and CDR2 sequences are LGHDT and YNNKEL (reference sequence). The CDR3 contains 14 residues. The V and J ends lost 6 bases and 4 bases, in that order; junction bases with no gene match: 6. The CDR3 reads CASSLTSAADTQYF. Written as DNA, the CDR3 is TGTGCCAGCAGTCTGACTAGCGCGGCAGATACGCAGTATTTT.

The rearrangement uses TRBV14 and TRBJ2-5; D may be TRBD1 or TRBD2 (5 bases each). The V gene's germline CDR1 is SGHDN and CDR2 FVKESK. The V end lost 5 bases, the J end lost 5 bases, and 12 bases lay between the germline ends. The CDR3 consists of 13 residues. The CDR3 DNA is TGTGCCAGCAGCTGGACCTGGGGGGAGACCCAGTACTTC. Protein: CASSWTWGETQYF.

The CDR3 sequence is CASSALGWTDTQYF. The DNA of the CDR3 is TGTGCCAGCAGTGCCCTTGGGTGGACAGATACGCAGTATTTT. The V and J genes are TRBV2 and TRBJ2-3, with unresolved D. Germline V lookup: CDR1 SNHLY, CDR2 FYNNEI. CDR3 length: 14 amino acids. V was trimmed by 4 bases and J by 3 bases, leaving 11 bases between them.

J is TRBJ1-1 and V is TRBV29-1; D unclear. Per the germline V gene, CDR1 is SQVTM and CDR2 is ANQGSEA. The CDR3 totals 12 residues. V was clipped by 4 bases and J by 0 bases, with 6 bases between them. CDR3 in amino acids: CSVGRMNTEAFF. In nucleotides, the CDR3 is TGCAGCGTTGGACGGATGAACACTGAAGCTTTCTTT.

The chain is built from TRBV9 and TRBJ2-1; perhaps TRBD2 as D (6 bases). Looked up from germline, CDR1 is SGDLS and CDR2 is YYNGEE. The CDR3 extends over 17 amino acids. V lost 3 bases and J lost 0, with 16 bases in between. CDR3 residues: CASSAPAGGGSYNEQFF. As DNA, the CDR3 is TGTGCCAGCAGCGCCCCCGCCGGGGGAGGCTCCTACAATGAGCAGTTCTTC.

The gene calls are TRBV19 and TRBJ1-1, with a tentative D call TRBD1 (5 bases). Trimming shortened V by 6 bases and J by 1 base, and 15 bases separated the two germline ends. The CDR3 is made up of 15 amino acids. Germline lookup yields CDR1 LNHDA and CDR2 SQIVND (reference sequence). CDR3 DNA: TGTGCCAGTAGATGGACCAGGGCGGGGAACACTGAAGCTTTCTTT. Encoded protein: CASRWTRAGNTEAFF. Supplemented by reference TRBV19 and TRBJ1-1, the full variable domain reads DGGITQSPKYLFRKEGQNVTLSCEQNLNHDAMYWYRQDPGQGLRLIYYSQIVNDFQKGDIAEGYSVSREKKESFPLTVTSAQKNPTAFYLCASRWTRAGNTEAFFGQGTRLTVV.

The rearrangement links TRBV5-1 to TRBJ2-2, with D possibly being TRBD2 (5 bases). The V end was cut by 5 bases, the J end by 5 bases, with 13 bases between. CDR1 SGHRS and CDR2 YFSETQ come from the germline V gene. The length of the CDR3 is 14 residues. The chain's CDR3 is CASRSPRRTGELFF. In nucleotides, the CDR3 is TGCGCCAGCAGGTCCCCCCGGAGGACCGGGGAGCTGTTTTTT.

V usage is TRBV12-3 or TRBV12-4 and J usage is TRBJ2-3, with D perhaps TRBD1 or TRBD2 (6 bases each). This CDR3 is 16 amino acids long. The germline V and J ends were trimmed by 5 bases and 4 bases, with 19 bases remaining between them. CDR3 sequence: CASSPGGDMRADTQYF. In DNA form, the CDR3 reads TGTGCCAGCAGTCCGGGCGGGGACATGAGGGCAGATACGCAGTATTTT.

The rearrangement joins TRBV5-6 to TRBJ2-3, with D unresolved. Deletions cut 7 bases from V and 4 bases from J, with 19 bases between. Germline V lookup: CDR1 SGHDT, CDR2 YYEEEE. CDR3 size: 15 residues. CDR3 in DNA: TGTGCCAGCCATTGGGCCTCTCTCGCGTCAGATACGCAGTATTTT. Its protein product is CASHWASLASDTQYF.

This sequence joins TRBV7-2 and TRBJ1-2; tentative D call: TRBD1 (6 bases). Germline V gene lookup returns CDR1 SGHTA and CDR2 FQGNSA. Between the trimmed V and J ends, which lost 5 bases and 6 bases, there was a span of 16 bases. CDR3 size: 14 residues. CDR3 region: CASSVFGGRNGYTF. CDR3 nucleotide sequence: TGTGCCAGCAGCGTTTTTGGGGGGCGGAATGGCTACACCTTC.

CDR3 amino acids: CSGAGADSYEQYF. In nucleotides, the CDR3 is TGCAGCGGGGCGGGGGCCGATTCCTACGAGCAGTACTTC. The chain carries TRBV29-1 and TRBJ2-7; D possibly corresponds to TRBD2 (7 bases). This CDR3 has 13 residues. The germline gives CDR1 SQVTM, CDR2 ANQGSEA. V lost 7 bases and J 1 base, leaving 14 bases between the germline ends.

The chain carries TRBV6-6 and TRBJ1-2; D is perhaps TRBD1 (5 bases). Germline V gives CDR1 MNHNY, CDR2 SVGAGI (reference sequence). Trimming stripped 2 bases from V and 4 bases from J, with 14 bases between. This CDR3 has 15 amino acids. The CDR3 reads CASSYDVRVGYGYTF. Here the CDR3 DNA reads TGTGCCAGCAGTTACGACGTCAGGGTCGGCTATGGCTACACCTTC.

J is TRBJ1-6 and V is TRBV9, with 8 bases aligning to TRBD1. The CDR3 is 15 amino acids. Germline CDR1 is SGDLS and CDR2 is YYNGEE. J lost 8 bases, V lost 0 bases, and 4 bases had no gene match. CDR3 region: CASSVAGTGDSPLHF. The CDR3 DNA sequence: TGTGCCAGCAGCGTAGCCGGGACAGGTGATTCACCCCTCCACTTT.

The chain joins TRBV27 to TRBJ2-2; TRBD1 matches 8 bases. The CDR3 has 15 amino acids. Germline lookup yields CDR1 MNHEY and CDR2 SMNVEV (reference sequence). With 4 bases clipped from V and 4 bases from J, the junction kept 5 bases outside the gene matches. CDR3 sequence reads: CASSSQGAGTGELFF. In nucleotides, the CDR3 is TGTGCCAGCAGTTCCCAGGGGGCCGGCACCGGGGAGCTGTTTTTT.

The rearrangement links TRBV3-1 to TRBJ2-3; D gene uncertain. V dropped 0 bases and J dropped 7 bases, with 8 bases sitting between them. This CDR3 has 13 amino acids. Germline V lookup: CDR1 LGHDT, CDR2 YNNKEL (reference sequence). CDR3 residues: CASSQDWANTQYF. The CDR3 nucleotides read TGTGCCAGCAGCCAAGATTGGGCCAATACGCAGTATTTT.

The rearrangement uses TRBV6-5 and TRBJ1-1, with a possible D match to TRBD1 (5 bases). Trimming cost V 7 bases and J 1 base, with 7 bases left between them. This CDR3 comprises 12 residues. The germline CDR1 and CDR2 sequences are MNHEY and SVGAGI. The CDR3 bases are TGTGCCAGCACTCAGGGGAACACTGAAGCTTTCTTT. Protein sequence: CASTQGNTEAFF.

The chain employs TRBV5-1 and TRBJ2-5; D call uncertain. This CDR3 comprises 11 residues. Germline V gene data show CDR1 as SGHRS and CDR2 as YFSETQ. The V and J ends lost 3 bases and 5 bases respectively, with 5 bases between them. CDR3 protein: CASSWQETQYF. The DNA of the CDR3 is TGCGCCAGCAGCTGGCAGGAGACCCAGTACTTC.

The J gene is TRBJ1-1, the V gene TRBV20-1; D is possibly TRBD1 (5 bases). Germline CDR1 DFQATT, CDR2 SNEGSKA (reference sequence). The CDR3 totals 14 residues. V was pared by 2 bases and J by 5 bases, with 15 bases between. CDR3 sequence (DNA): TGCAGTGCTAGACCGGGGGTAGTGGGGACTGAAGCTTTCTTT. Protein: CSARPGVVGTEAFF.

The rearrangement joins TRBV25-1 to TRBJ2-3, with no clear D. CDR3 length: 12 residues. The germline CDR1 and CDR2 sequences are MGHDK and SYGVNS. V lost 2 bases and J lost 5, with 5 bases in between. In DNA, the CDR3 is TGTGCCAGCAGTGAACAGATAGATACGCAGTATTTT. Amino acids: CASSEQIDTQYF.

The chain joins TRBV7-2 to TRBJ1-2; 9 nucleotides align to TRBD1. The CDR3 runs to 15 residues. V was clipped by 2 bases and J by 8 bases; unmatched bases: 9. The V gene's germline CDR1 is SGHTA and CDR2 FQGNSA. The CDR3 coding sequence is TGTGCCAGCAGCTTAATAAACACAGGGGGCAGCGGCTACACCTTC. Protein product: CASSLINTGGSGYTF.

DNA for the CDR3: TGTGCCAGCAGCTTATCGGGACTAGCATCCTACGAGCAGTACTTC. This translates into CASSLSGLASYEQYF. The V gene is TRBV7-2, the J gene TRBJ2-7, with 9 bases matching TRBD2. This CDR3 comprises 15 residues. The germline CDR1 and CDR2 sequences are SGHTA and FQGNSA. J was trimmed by 1 base and V by 2 bases; bases with no gene match: 3.